This TCR beta chain was recorded in a study of molecular identifiers for immune sequencing clone quantification. Each CDR3 protein gets one entry after TCRdb re-called the PCR reads with MiXCR. The sample includes roughly 300,000 distinct CDR3 sequences, 24% of them seen just once. In its sample, this clonotype was seen many times. The CDR3 has 13 amino acids. In germline, CDR1 is SNHLY, CDR2 FYNNEI. Trimming left V 7 bases short and J 7 bases short, with 13 bases between. What was sequenced was naive CD8+ T cells from blood, with Jurkat cell RNA spiked in. Subset of the sample: FACS-sorted CD8+CD4-CCR7+CD45RA+ naive T cells. The sequence derives from a human donor in good health. Some libraries in this study had Jurkat cell RNA spiked in. This chain links TRBV2 with TRBJ2-2; a possible D gene is TRBD2 (5 bases). CDR3 protein: CASKDSPRGELFF. The DNA for the CDR3 is TGTGCCAGCAAGGACTCCCCTCGCGGGGAGCTGTTTTTT.